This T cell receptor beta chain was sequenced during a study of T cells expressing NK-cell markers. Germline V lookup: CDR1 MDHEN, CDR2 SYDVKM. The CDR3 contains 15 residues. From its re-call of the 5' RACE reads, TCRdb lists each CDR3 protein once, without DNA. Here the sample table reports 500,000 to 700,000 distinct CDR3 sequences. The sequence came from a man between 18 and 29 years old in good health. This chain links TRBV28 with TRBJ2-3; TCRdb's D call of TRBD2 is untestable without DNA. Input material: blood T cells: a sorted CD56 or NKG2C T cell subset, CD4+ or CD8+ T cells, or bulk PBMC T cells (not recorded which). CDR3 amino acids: CASSSIAGDPDTQYF.